This T cell receptor beta chain was identified during a study of control samples from healthy donors and cancer patients. Trimming removed 2 bases from V and 1 base from J, with 11 bases in between. Germline CDR1 is LNHDA and CDR2 is SQIVND (reference sequence). The CDR3 has 15 amino acids. The protocol was immunoSEQ multiplex PCR, while the TCRdb copy is restricted to in-frame clones and leaves out a portion. The sample carries fewer than 300,000 clones, roughly 87% recorded once. The source material was PBMCs. The origin of this receptor is a woman in her sixties with lung cancer. J is TRBJ1-1 and V is TRBV19; D gene unclear. Written as DNA, the CDR3 is TGTGCCAGTAGTATAACAGCCTTGTCGAACACTGAAGCTTTCTTT. Translating gives CASSITALSNTEAFF.